The source of this T cell receptor beta chain is a study of shared clonotypes between healthy human individuals. Selected positively for CCR7 and CD45RO-negative, naive CD8 cells excluded terminally differentiated effector memory CD45RA+ cells. The CDR3 has 17 amino acids. The V gene's germline CDR1 is SGDLS and CDR2 YYNGEE. Trimming removed 3 bases from V and 2 bases from J, with 20 bases in between. Several immunoSEQ 96-well plates shared each subset's DNA, each plate a replicate. The protocol was immunoSEQ multiplex PCR, while the TCRdb copy is restricted to in-frame clones and leaves out a portion. Seen here are roughly 2.1 million clones, about 92% observed once, and the top ten hold over 1.5%. In this sample, this clone turned up once.

The genes are TRBV9 and TRBJ1-2, with a weak D call TRBD1 (5 bases). The receptor's source is a man younger than 35 in good health. Some clones in this sample may be carry-over from other donors' samples. The sequenced sample was naive CD8+ T cells from PBMCs. The CDR3 is CASSEPRVSRENYGYTF. CDR3 sequence (DNA): TGTGCCAGCAGCGAGCCCAGGGTATCGAGAGAAAACTATGGCTACACCTTC.